A single sample is the source of the 22 T cell receptor beta chains below, sequenced in a study of cytomegalovirus exposure and HLA in healthy donors. TCRdb's copy holds only in-frame clones and misses some; the assay was immunoSEQ multiplex PCR. This sample has roughly 250,000 clones; about 90% occur once, and the top ten carry around 1.2%. Material for sequencing was PBMCs. The receptors were sampled from a woman in her twenties or thirties in good health and CMV-seropositive.

As for this clone: At one of its ends the junction is not consistent with the germline gene, which may arise from a read error. The chain couples TRBV7-6 to TRBJ2-3; D is undetermined. The CDR3 extends over 11 amino acids. The germline gives CDR1 SGHVS, CDR2 FNYEAQ. The CDR3 region is CLSVGTDTQYF. The CDR3 nucleotides are TGCCTTTCAGTTGGCACAGATACGCAGTATTTT. Full variable domain (outside the CDR3, taken from reference TRBV7-6 and TRBJ2-3): GAGVSQSPRYKVTKRGQDVALRCDPISGHVSLYWYRQALGQGPEFLTYFNYEAQQDKSGLPNDRFSAERPEGSISTLTIQRTEQRDSAMYRCLSVGTDTQYFGPGTRLTVL.

The chain links TRBV27 to TRBJ1-1; no reliable D call. Germline CDR1 reads MNHEY; CDR2 reads SMNVEV (reference sequence). V lost 3 bases and J 8 bases, leaving 13 bases between the germline ends. CDR3 length equals 13 residues. The CDR3 sequence: CASSFGVPSEAFF. For the CDR3, the DNA is TGTGCCAGCAGTTTTGGAGTTCCCTCCGAAGCTTTCTTT.

The chain is built from TRBV5-4 and TRBJ2-1; 9 bases fit TRBD2. CDR1 SGHNT and CDR2 YYREEE come from the germline V gene (reference sequence). The CDR3 extends over 14 amino acids. Losses at the gene ends were 4 bases for V and 6 bases for J; bases not matched to a gene: 5. The CDR3 here is CASSLVAGANEQFF. The CDR3 DNA sequence: TGTGCCAGCAGCCTCGTAGCGGGAGCCAATGAGCAGTTCTTC. The full variable domain, in which reference TRBV5-4 and TRBJ2-1 provide the parts outside the CDR3, is ETGVTQSPTHLIKTRGQQVTLRCSSQSGHNTVSWYQQALGQGPQFIFQYYREEENGRGNFPPRFSGLQFPNYSSELNVNALELDDSALYLCASSLVAGANEQFFGPGTRLTVL.

The chain combines TRBV4-1 with TRBJ2-1; possible D gene TRBD2, 5 bases. The ends were cut back, 1 base at V and 3 bases at J, with 13 bases in the middle. The CDR3 covers 16 residues. Germline V gene lookup returns CDR1 MGHRA and CDR2 YSYEKL. CDR3: CASSQGERRDYNEQFF. CDR3 in DNA: TGCGCCAGCAGCCAAGGAGAGCGGAGAGACTACAATGAGCAGTTCTTC.

The chain uses TRBV5-6 and TRBJ1-2; no definite D call. Germline CDR1 and CDR2: SGHDT and YYEEEE. The V end was cut by 4 bases, the J end by 2 bases, with 9 bases between. CDR3 length equals 13 residues. Here the CDR3 DNA reads TGTGCCAGCAGCGGTAGGGAGAACTATGGCTACACCTTC. This translates into CASSGRENYGYTF. The full variable domain, completed using reference TRBV5-6 and TRBJ1-2, is DAGVTQSPTHLIKTRGQQVTLRCSPKSGHDTVSWYQQALGQGPQFIFQYYEEEERQRGNFPDRFSGHQFPNYSSELNVNALLLGDSALYLCASSGRENYGYTFGSGTRLTVV.

The V gene is TRBV6-1, the J gene TRBJ1-1; the D is unclear. V was trimmed by 6 bases and J by 11 bases, leaving 16 bases between them. Germline-derived CDR1 and CDR2 are MNHNS and SASEGT. The CDR3 sequence is 12 residues long. For the CDR3, the DNA is TGTGCCAGCAGCTGGGTGGGAACGGGGGCTTTCTTT. It codes for CASSWVGTGAFF.

The chain uses TRBV6-1 and TRBJ2-2; tentative D call: TRBD2 (6 bases). This CDR3 is 17 amino acids long. Trimming stripped 4 bases from V and 3 bases from J, with 18 bases between. CDR1 and CDR2 (germline): MNHNS, SASEGT. For the CDR3, the DNA is TGTGCCAGCAGTGCCCGCGGGGCGCGTCGCGACACCGGGGAGCTGTTTTTT. Protein product: CASSARGARRDTGELFF.

V and J are TRBV18 and TRBJ2-7; no clear D. CDR3 length: 14 residues. The germline V gene encodes CDR1 KGHSH and CDR2 LQKENI. Trimming stripped 2 bases from V and 1 base from J, with 9 bases between. The CDR3, as DNA: TGTGCCAGCTCACCAAACGCGGTTTCCTACGAGCAGTACTTC. Protein product: CASSPNAVSYEQYF. The full variable domain, in which reference TRBV18 and TRBJ2-7 provide the parts outside the CDR3, is NAGVMQNPRHLVRRRGQEARLRCSPMKGHSHVYWYRQLPEEGLKFMVYLQKENIIDESGMPKERFSAEFPKEGPSILRIQQVVRGDSAAYFCASSPNAVSYEQYFGPGTRLTVT.

This chain joins TRBV29-1 and TRBJ1-1; unclear D gene. Germline V gene data show CDR1 as SQVTM and CDR2 as ANQGSEA. The CDR3 contains 12 residues. With 3 bases removed from V and 11 bases from J, the gap between germline ends came to 16 bases. The CDR3 region is CSVERPPTGAFF. In DNA form, the CDR3 reads TGCAGCGTTGAGAGACCGCCTACCGGGGCTTTCTTT. Together with reference TRBV29-1 and TRBJ1-1, the CDR3 gives the full variable domain: SAVISQKPSRDICQRGTSLTIQCQVDSQVTMMFWYRQQPGQSLTLIATANQGSEATYESGFVIDKFPISRPNLTFSTLTVSNMSPEDSSIYLCSVERPPTGAFFGQGTRLTVV.

The genes are TRBV7-2 and TRBJ2-7; D may be TRBD1 (6 bases). This CDR3 spans 15 amino acids. CDR1 and CDR2 from the germline V gene are SGHTA and FQGNSA. Trimming took 5 bases from V and 3 from J, leaving 17 bases between them. CDR3 nucleotide sequence: TGTGCCAGCAGCCAACCGGGACACGGGGACTACGAGCAGTACTTC. This encodes CASSQPGHGDYEQYF.

This clone was counted a single time. DNA of the CDR3: TGTGCCAGCAGCTTGGGAGGGCAGGGGGGAAGGGCTGAAGCTTTCTTT. Encoded protein: CASSLGGQGGRAEAFF. The rearrangement uses TRBV5-4 and TRBJ1-1; 7 bases fit TRBD1. The CDR3 runs to 16 residues. After removal of 0 bases from V and 6 bases from J, the junction contained 11 bases not matched to a gene. Germline CDR1 SGHNT, CDR2 YYREEE (reference sequence). The whole variable domain, remainder taken from reference TRBV5-4 and TRBJ1-1, is ETGVTQSPTHLIKTRGQQVTLRCSSQSGHNTVSWYQQALGQGPQFIFQYYREEENGRGNFPPRFSGLQFPNYSSELNVNALELDDSALYLCASSLGGQGGRAEAFFGQGTRLTVV.

This chain connects TRBV27 to TRBJ1-1, with 8 bases that match TRBD1. The CDR3 has 14 residues. Looked up from germline, CDR1 is MNHEY and CDR2 is SMNVEV (reference sequence). V trimming: 4 bases; J trimming: 0 bases; junction bases outside the gene matches: 1. In nucleotides, the CDR3 is TGTGCCAGCAGTTACAGGGGGATGAACACTGAAGCTTTCTTT. Translated: CASSYRGMNTEAFF.

This sequence joins TRBV5-1 and TRBJ2-2; 12 nucleotides match TRBD2. The CDR3 is made up of 17 amino acids. The V segment lost 5 bases and the J segment 8 bases; nucleotides outside the gene matches: 13. The germline CDR1 and CDR2 sequences are SGHRS and YFSETQ. The CDR3 here is CASSLSERTSGIGELFF. The DNA of the CDR3 is TGCGCCAGCAGTCTTTCCGAACGGACTAGCGGGATTGGGGAGCTGTTTTTT.

The chain recombines TRBV27 with TRBJ2-3; 9 bases map to TRBD1. Trimming took 6 bases from V and 1 from J; bases not matched to a gene: 5. Germline values: CDR1 MNHEY, CDR2 SMNVEV (reference sequence). The CDR3 sequence is 15 residues long. The CDR3: CASRIGTGRTDTQYF. The CDR3 DNA sequence: TGTGCCAGCAGGATCGGGACAGGGCGCACAGATACGCAGTATTTT.

CDR3 sequence: CASNEQGGSYEQYF. The CDR3 bases are TGTGCCAGCAACGAACAGGGAGGGTCCTACGAGCAGTACTTC. The rearrangement links TRBV9 to TRBJ2-7, with a possible D match to TRBD2 (7 bases). V lost 6 bases and J lost 1, with 14 bases in between. CDR1 is SGDLS and CDR2 is YYNGEE in the germline V gene. The CDR3 loop spans 14 amino acids.

This sequence joins TRBV9 and TRBJ2-1, with unresolved D. The germline V gene encodes CDR1 SGDLS and CDR2 YYNGEE. CDR3 length: 13 residues. Trimming pared 0 bases from V and 7 bases from J, leaving 8 bases between. The CDR3 is CASSVALLNEQFF. CDR3 nucleotide sequence: TGTGCCAGCAGCGTAGCTCTGTTGAATGAGCAGTTCTTC. The entire variable domain, with the rest obtained from reference TRBV9 and TRBJ2-1, is as follows: DSGVTQTPKHLITATGQRVTLRCSPRSGDLSVYWYQQSLDQGLQFLIQYYNGEERAKGNILERFSAQQFPDLHSELNLSSLELGDSALYFCASSVALLNEQFFGPGTRLTVL.

The chain employs TRBV9 and TRBJ1-2; possibly TRBD1 for D (5 bases). Trimming took 3 bases from V and 4 from J, leaving 13 bases between them. Germline CDR1 is SGDLS and CDR2 is YYNGEE. CDR3 length: 14 amino acids. This CDR3 reads CASSAGPGSYGYTF. CDR3 coding DNA: TGTGCCAGCAGCGCAGGGCCAGGGTCCTATGGCTACACCTTC. Combining the CDR3 with reference TRBV9 and TRBJ1-2 gives the whole variable domain DSGVTQTPKHLITATGQRVTLRCSPRSGDLSVYWYQQSLDQGLQFLIQYYNGEERAKGNILERFSAQQFPDLHSELNLSSLELGDSALYFCASSAGPGSYGYTFGSGTRLTVV.

This chain connects TRBV5-1 to TRBJ2-5; TRBD1 matches 8 bases. The CDR3 spans 16 residues. Trimming at V came to 0 bases and at J to 0 bases, leaving 4 bases not matched to a gene. The germline gives CDR1 SGHRS, CDR2 YFSETQ. The CDR3 region has the DNA TGCGCCAGCAGCTTGGTTATACAGGGGGACCAAGAGACCCAGTACTTC. This codes for CASSLVIQGDQETQYF.

J is TRBJ2-1 and V is TRBV6-1, with TRBD2 matching over 9 bases. CDR1 and CDR2 (germline): MNHNS, SASEGT. V shed 6 bases, J shed 3 bases, and the junction held 6 bases outside the gene matches. The CDR3 runs 15 residues. The CDR3 region has the DNA TGTGCCAGCAGCGCCCTAGCGGGACTCTACAATGAGCAGTTCTTC. Its translation is CASSALAGLYNEQFF.

The chain has TRBV6-1 and TRBJ2-7; TRBD2 matches 10 bases. CDR1 MNHNS and CDR2 SASEGT come from the germline V gene. V shed 4 bases and J 0 bases; nucleotides not matched to a gene: 9. The CDR3 totals 17 residues. This CDR3 reads CASSARLAGYSSYEQYF. The CDR3 nucleotides read TGTGCCAGCAGTGCCAGACTAGCGGGCTACAGCTCCTACGAGCAGTACTTC.

The chain joins TRBV5-1 to TRBJ2-5; 10 nucleotides agree with TRBD2. CDR3 length equals 16 residues. CDR1 SGHRS and CDR2 YFSETQ come from the germline V gene. V gave up 2 bases and J gave up 5 bases; unmatched junction bases: 9. Here the CDR3 reads CASSFSLAGVEETQYF. CDR3 nucleotides: TGCGCCAGCAGCTTTAGCCTAGCGGGAGTGGAGGAGACCCAGTACTTC. Full variable domain (outside the CDR3, taken from reference TRBV5-1 and TRBJ2-5): KAGVTQTPRYLIKTRGQQVTLSCSPISGHRSVSWYQQTPGQGLQFLFEYFSETQRNKGNFPGRFSGRQFSNSRSEMNVSTLELGDSALYLCASSFSLAGVEETQYFGPGTRLLVL.

CDR3 in DNA: TGTGCCAGTAGTACCGAGGTAGCGGGAGCCCCCACAGATACGCAGTATTTT. Protein: CASSTEVAGAPTDTQYF. The chain is built from TRBV19 and TRBJ2-3, with 9 bases aligning to TRBD2. This CDR3 has 17 amino acids. V was pared by 4 bases and J by 2 bases, with 10 bases of the junction left unmatched. Germline CDR1 is LNHDA and CDR2 is SQIVND (reference sequence).